This is a list of T cell receptor beta chains from one sample in a study of cytomegalovirus exposure and HLA in healthy donors. The table came from immunoSEQ multiplex PCR; TCRdb's copy has only in-frame clones and leaves some out. The repertoire holds roughly 140,000 clones, with more than 75% as singletons. The specimen sequenced was PBMCs. Source of these receptors: a female donor in good health and CMV-seronegative. The CDR3 runs from the conserved cysteine through the conserved F or W. D genes are given only for firm matches. The size field is filled for only some rows; it gives once, few, many or a size class.

V gene: TRBV9; J gene: TRBJ1-2; clone size: -; D gene: TRBD1; CDR3 DNA: TGTGCCAGCAGCGGACAGGGACAGGTTTCCGATGGCTACACCTTC; CDR3 protein: CASSGQGQVSDGYTF
V gene: TRBV4-1; J gene: TRBJ1-6; clone size: -; D gene: -; CDR3 DNA: TGCGCCAGCAGCCAAGCCAGAGTACAGGGTGGGTCCTATAATTCACCCCTCCACTTT; CDR3 protein: CASSQARVQGGSYNSPLHF
V gene: TRBV27; J gene: TRBJ2-3; clone size: -; D gene: -; CDR3 DNA: TGTGCCAGCAGCCTAGGGGGACGAGACACAGATACGCAGTATTTT; CDR3 protein: CASSLGGRDTDTQYF
V gene: TRBV6-5; J gene: TRBJ1-1; clone size: -; D gene: -; CDR3 DNA: TGTGCCAGCAGTTACCTAGGGAACACTGAAGCTTTCTTT; CDR3 protein: CASSYLGNTEAFF
V gene: TRBV19; J gene: TRBJ1-1; clone size: -; D gene: TRBD1; CDR3 DNA: TGTGCCAGCACCGGACAGGGGATGGGGAACACTGAAGCTTTCTTT; CDR3 protein: CASTGQGMGNTEAFF
V gene: TRBV4-2; J gene: TRBJ1-5; clone size: -; D gene: -; CDR3 DNA: TGTGCCAGCAACGACCTAAGCAAAGGGGGACTATTTGACAATCAGCCCCAGCATTTT; CDR3 protein: CASNDLSKGGLFDNQPQHF
V gene: TRBV7-9; J gene: TRBJ2-7; clone size: -; D gene: -; CDR3 DNA: TGTGCCAGCAGCCCATTCGGCTACGAGCAGTACTTC; CDR3 protein: CASSPFGYEQYF
V gene: TRBV7-9; J gene: TRBJ1-2; clone size: -; D gene: -; CDR3 DNA: TGTGCCAGCAGCTCGACACCGCATGGCTACACCTTC; CDR3 protein: CASSSTPHGYTF
V gene: TRBV18; J gene: TRBJ1-3; clone size: -; D gene: -; CDR3 DNA: TGTGCCAGCTCACCGCTAGGGGGTCTGTCTGGAAACACCATATATTTT; CDR3 protein: CASSPLGGLSGNTIYF
V gene: TRBV11-2; J gene: TRBJ2-5; clone size: -; D gene: -; CDR3 DNA: TGTGCCAGCAGCCAGGAGGACCAGTACTTC; CDR3 protein: CASSQEDQYF
V gene: TRBV27; J gene: TRBJ2-1; clone size: once; D gene: TRBD2; CDR3 DNA: TGTGCCAGCAGGTCCCTAGCGGGGGCCGGCAATGAGCAGTTCTTC; CDR3 protein: CASRSLAGAGNEQFF
V gene: TRBV29-1; J gene: TRBJ2-1; clone size: once; D gene: -; CDR3 DNA: TGCAGCGTTGAAGAGGGGAGTAGCGTTGAGCAGTTCTTC; CDR3 protein: CSVEEGSSVEQFF
V gene: TRBV4-2; J gene: TRBJ2-3; clone size: many; D gene: -; CDR3 DNA: TGTGCCAGCAGCCCGCACGGTAGCACAGATACGCAGTATTTT; CDR3 protein: CASSPHGSTDTQYF
V gene: TRBV9; J gene: TRBJ2-1; clone size: -; D gene: TRBD1; CDR3 DNA: TGTGCCAGCAGCCCCCGGGACAGGGAACCGAATGAGCAGTTCTTC; CDR3 protein: CASSPRDREPNEQFF
V gene: TRBV2; J gene: TRBJ1-1; clone size: -; D gene: -; CDR3 DNA: TGTGCCACCCCCCGTCAGGGTCTAATGAACACTGAAGCTTTCTTT; CDR3 protein: CATPRQGLMNTEAFF
V gene: TRBV10-3; J gene: TRBJ1-1; clone size: -; D gene: TRBD1; CDR3 DNA: TGTGCCATCAAACCGGGACAGGGAGACACTGAAGCTTTCTTT; CDR3 protein: CAIKPGQGDTEAFF
V gene: TRBV4-1; J gene: TRBJ2-7; clone size: -; D gene: -; CDR3 DNA: TGCGCCAGCAGCCAAGTTCGGACACCTGCCTACGAGCAGTACTTC; CDR3 protein: CASSQVRTPAYEQYF
V gene: TRBV29-1; J gene: TRBJ2-3; clone size: -; D gene: TRBD2; CDR3 DNA: TGCAGCGTTGGACTAGCGGGAGGGAGGACAACAGATACGCAGTATTTT; CDR3 protein: CSVGLAGGRTTDTQYF
V gene: TRBV14; J gene: TRBJ2-7; clone size: -; D gene: TRBD2; CDR3 DNA: TGTGCCAGCAGCCCCTCGCGGGGGACTAGGGGGTATTACGAGCAGTACTTC; CDR3 protein: CASSPSRGTRGYYEQYF
V gene: TRBV30; J gene: TRBJ2-1; clone size: -; D gene: TRBD1; CDR3 DNA: TGTGCCTGGAGTGTCATAGGGGGCGGGCAGTTCTTC; CDR3 protein: CAWSVIGGGQFF
V gene: TRBV19; J gene: TRBJ2-7; clone size: once; D gene: TRBD1; CDR3 DNA: TGTGCCAGTAGTATTTCGGGACAGGGCTACGAGCAGTACTTC; CDR3 protein: CASSISGQGYEQYF
V gene: TRBV19; J gene: TRBJ1-3; clone size: -; D gene: -; CDR3 DNA: TGTGCCAGTAGTATAGCGTCTGGGACACTAGGAAACACCATATATTTT; CDR3 protein: CASSIASGTLGNTIYF
V gene: TRBV4-3; J gene: TRBJ2-1; clone size: -; D gene: TRBD1; CDR3 DNA: TGCGCCAGCAGCCAAGAGGCCAGGGGGCACAATGAGCAGTTCTTC; CDR3 protein: CASSQEARGHNEQFF
V gene: TRBV7-2; J gene: TRBJ1-4; clone size: -; D gene: TRBD1; CDR3 DNA: TGTGCCAGCAGCGACAACAGGGGTAATGAAAAACTGTTTTTT; CDR3 protein: CASSDNRGNEKLFF
V gene: TRBV30; J gene: TRBJ1-2; clone size: -; D gene: TRBD1; CDR3 DNA: TGTGCCTGGAGTTCTTACAGGGGGCAGAACTATGGCTACACCTTC; CDR3 protein: CAWSSYRGQNYGYTF
V gene: TRBV10-1; J gene: TRBJ2-7; clone size: once; D gene: -; CDR3 DNA: TGCGCCAGCACGGACTTCAACTACGAGCAGTACTTC; CDR3 protein: CASTDFNYEQYF
V gene: TRBV5-4; J gene: TRBJ1-2; clone size: few; D gene: TRBD1; CDR3 DNA: TGTGCCAGCAGCTGGGGACAGGTAGCCTATGGCTACACCTTC; CDR3 protein: CASSWGQVAYGYTF
V gene: TRBV5-1; J gene: TRBJ2-7; clone size: -; D gene: -; CDR3 DNA: TGCGCCAGCAGCTTGGGGTGGGGCAGGTCAACAACCTTTAGCTCCTACGAGCAGTACTTC; CDR3 protein: CASSLGWGRSTTFSSYEQYF
V gene: TRBV12-1; J gene: TRBJ2-4; clone size: -; D gene: -; CDR3 DNA: TGTGCCAGCAGCCAGCCACCTCAAACCGGGACTAGCGGGAGAAGAGCCAAAAACATTCAGTACTTC; CDR3 protein: CASSQPPQTGTSGRRAKNIQYF
V gene: TRBV28; J gene: TRBJ1-5; clone size: -; D gene: -; CDR3 DNA: TGTGCCAGCAGTTCCCCGGACCTGGGGGCGCATCAGCCCCAGCATTTT; CDR3 protein: CASSSPDLGAHQPQHF
V gene: TRBV28; J gene: TRBJ1-2; clone size: -; D gene: -; CDR3 DNA: TGTGCCAGCACCTCTGGGCAGGGTAACTATGGCTACACCTTC; CDR3 protein: CASTSGQGNYGYTF
V gene: TRBV9; J gene: TRBJ2-3; clone size: -; D gene: TRBD2; CDR3 DNA: TGTGCCAGCAGCGTAGTGGCTAGCGGGAGGTCCACAGATACGCAGTATTTT; CDR3 protein: CASSVVASGRSTDTQYF